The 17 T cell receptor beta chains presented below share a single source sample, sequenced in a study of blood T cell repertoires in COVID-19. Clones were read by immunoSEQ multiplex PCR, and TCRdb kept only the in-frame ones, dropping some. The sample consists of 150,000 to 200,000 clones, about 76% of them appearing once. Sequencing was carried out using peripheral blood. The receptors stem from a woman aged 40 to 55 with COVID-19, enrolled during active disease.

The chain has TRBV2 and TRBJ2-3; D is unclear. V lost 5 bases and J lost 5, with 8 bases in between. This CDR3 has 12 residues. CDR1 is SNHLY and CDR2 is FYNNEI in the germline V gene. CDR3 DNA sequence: TGTGCCAGCAGTCCCTTACAAGATACGCAGTATTTT. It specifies CASSPLQDTQYF.

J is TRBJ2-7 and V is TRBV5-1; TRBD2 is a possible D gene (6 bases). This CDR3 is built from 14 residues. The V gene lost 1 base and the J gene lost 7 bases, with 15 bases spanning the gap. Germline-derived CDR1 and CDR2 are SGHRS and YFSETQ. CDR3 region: CASSLTSFLKEQYF. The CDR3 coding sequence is TGCGCCAGCAGCTTGACTAGCTTCCTAAAGGAGCAGTACTTC.

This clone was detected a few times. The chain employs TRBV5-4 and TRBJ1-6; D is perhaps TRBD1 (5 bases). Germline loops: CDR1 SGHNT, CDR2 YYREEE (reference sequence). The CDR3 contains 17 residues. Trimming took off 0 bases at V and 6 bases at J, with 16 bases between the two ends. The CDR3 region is CASSLAGSGLFNSPLHF. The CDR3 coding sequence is TGTGCCAGCAGCTTGGCCGGGTCGGGACTTTTTAATTCACCCCTCCACTTT.

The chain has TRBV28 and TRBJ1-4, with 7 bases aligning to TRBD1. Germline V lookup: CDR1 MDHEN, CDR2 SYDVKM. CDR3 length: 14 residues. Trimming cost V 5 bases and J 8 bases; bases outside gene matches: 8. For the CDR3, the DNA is TGTGCCAGCAGTGATAGACAGGGCGGGGAAAAACTGTTTTTT. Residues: CASSDRQGGEKLFF.

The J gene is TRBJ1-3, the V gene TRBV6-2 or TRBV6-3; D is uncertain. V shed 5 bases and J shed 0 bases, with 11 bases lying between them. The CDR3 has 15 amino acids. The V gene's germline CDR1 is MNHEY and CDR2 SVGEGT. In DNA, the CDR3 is TGTGCCAGCAGTCCGTCCGGTTCCTCTGGAAACACCATATATTTT. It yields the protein CASSPSGSSGNTIYF.

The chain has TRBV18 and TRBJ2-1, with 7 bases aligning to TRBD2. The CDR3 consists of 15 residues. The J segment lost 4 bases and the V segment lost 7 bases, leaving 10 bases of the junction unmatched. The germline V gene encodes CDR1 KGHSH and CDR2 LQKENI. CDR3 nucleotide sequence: TGTGCCAGCTTCCCCGTAGAGCGGGGTTACAATGAGCAGTTCTTC. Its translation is CASFPVERGYNEQFF.

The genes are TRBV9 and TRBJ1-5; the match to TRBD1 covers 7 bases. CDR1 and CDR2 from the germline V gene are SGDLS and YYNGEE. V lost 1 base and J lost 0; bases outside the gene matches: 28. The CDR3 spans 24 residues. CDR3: CASSVFPSIDLQGEGLYSNQPQHF. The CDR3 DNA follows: TGTGCCAGCAGCGTATTCCCTTCGATTGACTTGCAGGGGGAAGGACTCTATAGCAATCAGCCCCAGCATTTT.

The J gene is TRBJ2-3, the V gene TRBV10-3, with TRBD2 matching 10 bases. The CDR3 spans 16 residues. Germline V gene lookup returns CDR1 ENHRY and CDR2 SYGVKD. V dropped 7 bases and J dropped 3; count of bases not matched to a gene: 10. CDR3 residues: CAIKGPSGSGTDTQYF. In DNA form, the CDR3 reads TGTGCCATCAAGGGGCCTAGCGGGAGTGGAACAGATACGCAGTATTTT.

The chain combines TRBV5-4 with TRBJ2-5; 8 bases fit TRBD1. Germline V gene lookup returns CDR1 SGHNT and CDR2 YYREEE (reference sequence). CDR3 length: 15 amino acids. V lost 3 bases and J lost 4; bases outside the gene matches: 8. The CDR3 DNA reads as TGTGCCAGCAGCTACGGACAGGGATCAGGAGAGACCCAGTACTTC. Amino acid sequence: CASSYGQGSGETQYF.

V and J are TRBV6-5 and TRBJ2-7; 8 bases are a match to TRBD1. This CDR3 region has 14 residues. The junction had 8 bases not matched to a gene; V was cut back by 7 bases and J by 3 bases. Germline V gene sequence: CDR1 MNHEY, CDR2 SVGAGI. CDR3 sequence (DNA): TGTGCCAGCAAGCACACAGGGGGTAACTACGAGCAGTACTTC. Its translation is CASKHTGGNYEQYF.

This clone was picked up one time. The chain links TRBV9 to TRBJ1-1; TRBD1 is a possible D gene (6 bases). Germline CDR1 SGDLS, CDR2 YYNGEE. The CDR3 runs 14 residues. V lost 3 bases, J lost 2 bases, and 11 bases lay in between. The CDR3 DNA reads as TGTGCCAGCAGCGCAGGGGCAGCTAACACTGAAGCTTTCTTT. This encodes CASSAGAANTEAFF.

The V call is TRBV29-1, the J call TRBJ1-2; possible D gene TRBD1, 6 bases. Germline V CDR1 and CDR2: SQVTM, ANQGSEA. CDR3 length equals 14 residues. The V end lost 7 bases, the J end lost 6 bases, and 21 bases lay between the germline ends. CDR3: CSAGASSGADGYTF. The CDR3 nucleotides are TGCAGCGCCGGGGCTAGTTCAGGGGCTGATGGCTACACCTTC.

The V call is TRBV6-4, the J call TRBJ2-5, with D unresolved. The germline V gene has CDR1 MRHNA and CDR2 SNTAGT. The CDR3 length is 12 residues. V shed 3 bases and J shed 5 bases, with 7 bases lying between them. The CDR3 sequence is CASSELRETQYF. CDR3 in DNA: TGTGCCAGCAGTGAATTGAGGGAGACCCAGTACTTC.

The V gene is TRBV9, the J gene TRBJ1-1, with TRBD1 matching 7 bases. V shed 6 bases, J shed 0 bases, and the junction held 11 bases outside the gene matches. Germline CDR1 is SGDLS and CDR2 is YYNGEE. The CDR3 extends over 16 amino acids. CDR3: CASTKSTGVMNTEAFF. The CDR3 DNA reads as TGTGCCAGCACTAAGAGCACAGGGGTCATGAACACTGAAGCTTTCTTT.

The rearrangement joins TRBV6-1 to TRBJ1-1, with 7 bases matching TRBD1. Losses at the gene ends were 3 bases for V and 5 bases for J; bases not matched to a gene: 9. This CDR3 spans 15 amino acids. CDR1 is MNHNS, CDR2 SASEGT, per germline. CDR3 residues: CASSEETGTVTEAFF. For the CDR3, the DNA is TGTGCCAGCAGTGAGGAGACCGGGACAGTAACTGAAGCTTTCTTT.

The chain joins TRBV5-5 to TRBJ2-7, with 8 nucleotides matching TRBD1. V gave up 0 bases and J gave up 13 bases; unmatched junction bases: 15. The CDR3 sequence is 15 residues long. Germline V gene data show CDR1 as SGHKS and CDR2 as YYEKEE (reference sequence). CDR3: CASSLEGTGARYCYF. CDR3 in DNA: TGTGCCAGCAGCTTGGAAGGGACAGGTGCCCGCTATTGCTACTTC.

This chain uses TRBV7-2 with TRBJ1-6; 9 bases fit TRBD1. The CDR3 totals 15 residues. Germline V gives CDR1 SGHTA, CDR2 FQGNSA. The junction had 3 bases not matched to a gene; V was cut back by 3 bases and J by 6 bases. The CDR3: CASSFTTGGNSPLHF. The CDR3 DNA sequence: TGTGCCAGCAGCTTCACGACAGGGGGTAATTCACCCCTCCACTTT. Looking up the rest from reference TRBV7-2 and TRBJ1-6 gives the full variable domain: GAGVSQSPSNKVTEKGKDVELRCDPISGHTALYWYRQSLGQGLEFLIYFQGNSAPDKSGLPSDRFSAERTGGSVSTLTIQRTQQEDSAVYLCASSFTTGGNSPLHFGNGTRLTVT.